The clone carrying this T cell receptor beta chain was counted ten times or more. The target antigen is unknown. This entry comes from a study of T-cell reconstitution after alpha-beta-depleted transplantation in children. V dropped 6 bases and J dropped 8 bases, with 13 bases sitting between them. The germline CDR1 and CDR2 sequences are LGHNT and FRNRAP. The CDR3 extends over 13 amino acids. General study findings and limits: Newly produced T cells mostly accounted for T-cell counts and diversity one year post-transplant. The study traced high day-60 TCRbeta diversity in some patients to surviving recipient T cells and thymic progenitors. Several hundred expanded graft clones reportedly supplied alpha-beta T cells about two months after transplant.

The library targeted TCRbeta and was prepared with unique molecular identifiers. TCRdb redid the calling of the PCR reads with MiXCR, one entry per CDR3 protein. The table lists 600,000 to 700,000 distinct CDR3 sequences, 10% to 15% of them singletons. The TCR sequence derives from a girl aged 2 to 9 with congenital amegakaryocytic thrombocytopenia, due to receive a stem cell transplant. V is TRBV12-5 and J is TRBJ1-4, with D unresolved. The starting material was PBMCs, obtained before TCRalphabeta/CD19-depleted stem cell transplant. CDR3 residues: CASGQQGAEKLFF. The CDR3 DNA is TGTGCTAGTGGGCAACAAGGAGCGGAAAAACTGTTTTTT.